These T cell receptor beta chains were read from a single sample in a study of T cells after yellow fever vaccination. TCRdb processed the 5' RACE reads anew with MiXCR; each CDR3 protein has one entry. The table has some 560,000 distinct CDR3 sequences, around a sixth seen once. Material: PBMCs, obtained less than 6 days after the first yellow fever vaccination. Receptor source: a young man who received the YFV17D yellow fever vaccine. Each CDR3 is given with its conserved first and last residue. Fields, in order: clone size, V gene, D gene, J gene, CDR3 protein, CDR3 DNA. The D gene is left open where the match is weak. The size entry is marked missing in some rows and otherwise reads once, few, many or a size class.

abundance: many
v_gene: TRBV12-3/TRBV12-4
d_gene: TRBD1
j_gene: TRBJ1-5
CDR3aa: CASSPRDRGSNQPQHF
CDR3nt: TGTGCCAGCAGCCCCCGGGACAGGGGTAGCAATCAGCCCCAGCATTTT

abundance: -
v_gene: TRBV19
d_gene: -
j_gene: TRBJ1-4
CDR3aa: CASSIRVEDRLFF
CDR3nt: TGTGCCAGTAGTATCCGGGTGGAAGATAGACTGTTTTTT

abundance: few
v_gene: TRBV12-3/TRBV12-4
d_gene: -
j_gene: TRBJ1-6
CDR3aa: CASSRQENSPLHF
CDR3nt: TGTGCCAGCAGCCGACAGGAGAATTCACCCCTCCACTTT

abundance: -
v_gene: TRBV6-5
d_gene: TRBD2
j_gene: TRBJ2-1
CDR3aa: CASRLGTSSYNEQFF
CDR3nt: TGTGCCAGCAGGTTAGGGACTAGTTCCTACAATGAGCAGTTCTTC

abundance: few
v_gene: TRBV7-3
d_gene: TRBD1
j_gene: TRBJ2-2
CDR3aa: CASSWTGGTTGELFF
CDR3nt: TGTGCCAGCAGTTGGACAGGGGGGACCACCGGGGAGCTGTTTTTT

abundance: few
v_gene: TRBV5-1
d_gene: TRBD1
j_gene: TRBJ2-5
CDR3aa: CASRTGQGMETQYF
CDR3nt: TGCGCCAGCAGAACGGGACAGGGGATGGAGACCCAGTACTTC

abundance: -
v_gene: TRBV5-1
d_gene: TRBD1
j_gene: TRBJ2-1
CDR3aa: CASSRQGDPNEQFF
CDR3nt: TGCGCCAGCAGCCGACAGGGGGACCCCAATGAGCAGTTCTTC

abundance: -
v_gene: TRBV10-3
d_gene: TRBD2
j_gene: TRBJ2-5
CDR3aa: CAISESGGGETQYF
CDR3nt: TGTGCCATCAGTGAGTCTGGCGGGGGAGAGACCCAGTACTTC

abundance: -
v_gene: TRBV25-1
d_gene: -
j_gene: TRBJ1-4
CDR3aa: CASRERGVEKLFF
CDR3nt: TGTGCCAGCCGTGAGAGGGGGGTTGAAAAACTGTTTTTT

abundance: many
v_gene: TRBV3-1
d_gene: TRBD1
j_gene: TRBJ1-5
CDR3aa: CASSGTGGGQPQHF
CDR3nt: TGTGCCAGCAGCGGGACAGGGGGCGGTCAGCCCCAGCATTTT

abundance: -
v_gene: TRBV6-1
d_gene: -
j_gene: TRBJ2-1
CDR3aa: CASRRAAVESNEQFF
CDR3nt: TGTGCCAGTAGACGGGCCGCGGTAGAAAGCAATGAGCAGTTCTTC

abundance: few
v_gene: TRBV29-1
d_gene: -
j_gene: TRBJ2-6
CDR3aa: CSAYDPPGANVLTF
CDR3nt: TGCAGCGCCTACGACCCTCCTGGGGCCAACGTCCTGACTTTC

abundance: -
v_gene: TRBV6-1
d_gene: -
j_gene: TRBJ1-5
CDR3aa: CASSEPGLTKGQPQHF
CDR3nt: TGTGCCAGCAGTGAGCCGGGACTCACAAAGGGTCAGCCCCAGCATTTT

abundance: -
v_gene: TRBV25-1
d_gene: TRBD2
j_gene: TRBJ2-1
CDR3aa: CASYPSGGNEQFF
CDR3nt: TGTGCCAGCTATCCTAGCGGGGGTAATGAGCAGTTCTTC

abundance: few
v_gene: TRBV25-1
d_gene: TRBD1
j_gene: TRBJ1-1
CDR3aa: CASSDMGGTGDNEAFF
CDR3nt: TGTGCCAGCAGTGATATGGGAGGGACAGGAGATAATGAAGCTTTCTTT

abundance: -
v_gene: TRBV5-1
d_gene: -
j_gene: TRBJ1-3
CDR3aa: CASKVDSGNTIYF
CDR3nt: TGCGCCAGCAAGGTAGACTCTGGAAACACCATATATTTT

abundance: -
v_gene: TRBV27
d_gene: TRBD2
j_gene: TRBJ2-2
CDR3aa: CASSLGTSPGELFF
CDR3nt: TGTGCCAGCAGCTTGGGGACTAGCCCCGGGGAGCTGTTTTTT

abundance: many
v_gene: TRBV5-1
d_gene: TRBD2
j_gene: TRBJ2-7
CDR3aa: CASSLGTSGYEQYF
CDR3nt: TGCGCCAGCAGCCTAGGGACTAGCGGTTACGAGCAGTACTTC

abundance: -
v_gene: TRBV25-1
d_gene: -
j_gene: TRBJ2-2
CDR3aa: CASSQGITGELFF
CDR3nt: TGTGCCAGCAGTCAGGGGATCACCGGGGAGCTGTTTTTT

abundance: -
v_gene: TRBV28
d_gene: -
j_gene: TRBJ2-5
CDR3aa: CASSAPRGEETQYF
CDR3nt: TGTGCCAGCAGTGCCCCGAGGGGGGAAGAGACCCAGTACTTC

abundance: few
v_gene: TRBV13
d_gene: -
j_gene: TRBJ1-5
CDR3aa: CASSNPGSNQPQHF
CDR3nt: TGTGCCAGCAGCAACCCAGGGAGCAATCAGCCCCAGCATTTT

abundance: -
v_gene: TRBV6-1
d_gene: -
j_gene: TRBJ1-6
CDR3aa: CASKTVRLSSYNSPLHF
CDR3nt: TGTGCCAGCAAAACCGTCAGGCTAAGCTCCTATAATTCACCCCTCCACTTT

abundance: many
v_gene: TRBV7-2
d_gene: -
j_gene: TRBJ2-3
CDR3aa: CASSFAGTQYF
CDR3nt: TGTGCCAGCAGCTTCGCCGGAACGCAGTATTTT

abundance: -
v_gene: TRBV6-1
d_gene: TRBD2
j_gene: TRBJ2-1
CDR3aa: CASRGLANEQFF
CDR3nt: TGTGCCAGCAGGGGACTAGCGAATGAGCAGTTCTTC

abundance: -
v_gene: TRBV20-1
d_gene: -
j_gene: TRBJ1-1
CDR3aa: CSARAWGASEAFF
CDR3nt: TGCAGTGCTAGAGCATGGGGGGCCTCTGAAGCTTTCTTT

abundance: -
v_gene: TRBV28
d_gene: TRBD1
j_gene: TRBJ2-3
CDR3aa: CASRSPGQGMNTQYF
CDR3nt: TGTGCCAGCAGGAGCCCGGGACAGGGAATGAATACGCAGTATTTT

abundance: -
v_gene: TRBV11-2
d_gene: -
j_gene: TRBJ1-6
CDR3aa: CASSLGDYSPLHF
CDR3nt: TGTGCCAGCAGCTTGGGTGATTATTCACCCCTCCACTTT

abundance: few
v_gene: TRBV6-2/TRBV6-3
d_gene: -
j_gene: TRBJ2-7
CDR3aa: CASTYTLPPGDYEQYF
CDR3nt: TGTGCCAGCACCTACACTCTACCCCCGGGGGACTACGAGCAGTACTTC

abundance: few
v_gene: TRBV11-2
d_gene: -
j_gene: TRBJ2-1
CDR3aa: CASSLTTGGLNNEQFF
CDR3nt: TGTGCCAGCAGCCTCACGACGGGGGGCCTAAACAATGAGCAGTTCTTC

abundance: few
v_gene: TRBV2
d_gene: -
j_gene: TRBJ1-2
CDR3aa: CASSERGSALSYGYTF
CDR3nt: TGTGCCAGCAGTGAGAGGGGTTCGGCCTTAAGCTATGGCTACACCTTC

abundance: -
v_gene: TRBV27
d_gene: -
j_gene: TRBJ2-2
CDR3aa: CASSPTPGPSTGELFF
CDR3nt: TGTGCCAGCAGTCCGACCCCGGGTCCCAGCACCGGGGAGCTGTTTTTT

abundance: few
v_gene: TRBV7-2
d_gene: TRBD2
j_gene: TRBJ2-1
CDR3aa: CASSFSGGTYNEQFF
CDR3nt: TGTGCCAGCAGTTTTAGCGGGGGGACCTACAATGAGCAGTTCTTC

abundance: -
v_gene: TRBV12-3/TRBV12-4
d_gene: -
j_gene: TRBJ2-7
CDR3aa: CASSFGLFYEQYF
CDR3nt: TGTGCCAGCAGTTTTGGGCTCTTCTACGAGCAGTACTTC

abundance: few
v_gene: TRBV20-1
d_gene: -
j_gene: TRBJ1-1
CDR3aa: CSARDHNGNTEAFF
CDR3nt: TGCAGTGCTAGAGATCATAATGGGAACACTGAAGCTTTCTTT

abundance: -
v_gene: TRBV7-2
d_gene: -
j_gene: TRBJ2-3
CDR3aa: CASNRQEGTDTQYF
CDR3nt: TGTGCCAGCAACCGACAGGAGGGGACAGATACGCAGTATTTT

abundance: once
v_gene: TRBV7-8
d_gene: -
j_gene: TRBJ1-5
CDR3aa: CASSPGAAGNQPQHF
CDR3nt: TGTGCCAGCAGCCCGGGTGCGGCTGGCAATCAGCCCCAGCATTTT

abundance: -
v_gene: TRBV11-2
d_gene: -
j_gene: TRBJ1-1
CDR3aa: CASSPSRVHTEAFF
CDR3nt: TGTGCCAGCAGCCCATCGCGCGTGCACACTGAAGCTTTCTTT

abundance: few
v_gene: TRBV4-3
d_gene: -
j_gene: TRBJ1-3
CDR3aa: CASSQGPGPLSGNTIYF
CDR3nt: TGCGCCAGCAGCCAGGGGCCGGGGCCGCTTTCTGGAAACACCATATATTTT

abundance: -
v_gene: TRBV6-5
d_gene: -
j_gene: TRBJ1-5
CDR3aa: CASSYTWDSNQPQHF
CDR3nt: TGTGCCAGCAGTTACACCTGGGATAGCAATCAGCCCCAGCATTTT

abundance: few
v_gene: TRBV5-1
d_gene: TRBD2
j_gene: TRBJ2-3
CDR3aa: CASTPRWGSGVLSTDTQYF
CDR3nt: TGCGCCAGCACCCCCCGGTGGGGTAGCGGGGTTTTAAGCACAGATACGCAGTATTTT

abundance: -
v_gene: TRBV2
d_gene: -
j_gene: TRBJ2-7
CDR3aa: CASSRETGEQYF
CDR3nt: TGTGCCAGCAGCCGAGAGACTGGCGAGCAGTACTTC

abundance: -
v_gene: TRBV4-2
d_gene: -
j_gene: TRBJ1-4
CDR3aa: CASSQLDQSSEKLFF
CDR3nt: TGTGCCAGCAGCCAATTAGACCAGTCCTCTGAAAAACTGTTTTTT

abundance: few
v_gene: TRBV7-2
d_gene: -
j_gene: TRBJ2-1
CDR3aa: CASGRTQWDNEQFF
CDR3nt: TGTGCCAGCGGACGGACCCAATGGGACAATGAGCAGTTCTTC

abundance: few
v_gene: TRBV10-3
d_gene: -
j_gene: TRBJ1-2
CDR3aa: CASDEGDYGYTF
CDR3nt: TGTGCCAGCGATGAGGGTGACTATGGCTACACCTTC